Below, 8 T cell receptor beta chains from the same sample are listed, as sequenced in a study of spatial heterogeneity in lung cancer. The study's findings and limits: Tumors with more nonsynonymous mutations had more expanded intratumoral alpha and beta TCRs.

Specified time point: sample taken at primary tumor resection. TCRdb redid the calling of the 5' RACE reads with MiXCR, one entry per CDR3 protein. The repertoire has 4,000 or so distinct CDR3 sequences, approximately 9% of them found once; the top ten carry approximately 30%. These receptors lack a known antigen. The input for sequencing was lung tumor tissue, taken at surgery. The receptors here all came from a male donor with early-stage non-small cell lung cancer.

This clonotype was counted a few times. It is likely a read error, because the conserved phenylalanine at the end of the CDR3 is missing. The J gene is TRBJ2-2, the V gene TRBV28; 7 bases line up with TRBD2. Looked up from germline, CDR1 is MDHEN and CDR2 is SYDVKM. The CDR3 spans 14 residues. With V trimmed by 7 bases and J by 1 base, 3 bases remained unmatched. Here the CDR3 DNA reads TGTGCCAGCAAGGGCGGGGGGAACACCGGGGAGCTGTTTCTT. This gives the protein CASKGGGNTGELFL.

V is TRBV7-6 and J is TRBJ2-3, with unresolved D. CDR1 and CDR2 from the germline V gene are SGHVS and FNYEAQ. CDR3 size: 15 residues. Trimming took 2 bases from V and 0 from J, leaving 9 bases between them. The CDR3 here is CASSLRPSSTDTQYF. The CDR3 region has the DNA TGTGCCAGCAGCTTAAGGCCTTCTAGCACAGATACGCAGTATTTT.

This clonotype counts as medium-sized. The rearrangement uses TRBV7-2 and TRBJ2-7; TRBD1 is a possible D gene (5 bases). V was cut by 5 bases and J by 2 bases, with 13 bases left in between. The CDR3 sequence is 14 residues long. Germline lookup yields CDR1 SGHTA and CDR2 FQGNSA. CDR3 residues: CASSPIAGTYEQYF. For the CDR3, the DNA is TGTGCCAGCAGCCCAATCGCAGGGACCTACGAGCAGTACTTC.

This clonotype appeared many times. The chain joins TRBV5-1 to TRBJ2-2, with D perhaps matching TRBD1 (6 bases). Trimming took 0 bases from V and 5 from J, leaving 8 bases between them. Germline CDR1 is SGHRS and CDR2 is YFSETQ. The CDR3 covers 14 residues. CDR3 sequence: CASSLDRETGELFF. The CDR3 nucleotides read TGCGCCAGCAGCTTGGACAGGGAGACCGGGGAGCTGTTTTTT.

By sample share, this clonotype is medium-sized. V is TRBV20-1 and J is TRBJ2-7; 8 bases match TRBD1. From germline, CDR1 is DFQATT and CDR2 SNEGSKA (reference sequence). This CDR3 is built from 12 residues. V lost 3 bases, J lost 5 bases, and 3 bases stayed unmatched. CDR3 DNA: TGCAGTGCTAGCAGGGGGCAGGACGAGCAGTACTTC. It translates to CSASRGQDEQYF.

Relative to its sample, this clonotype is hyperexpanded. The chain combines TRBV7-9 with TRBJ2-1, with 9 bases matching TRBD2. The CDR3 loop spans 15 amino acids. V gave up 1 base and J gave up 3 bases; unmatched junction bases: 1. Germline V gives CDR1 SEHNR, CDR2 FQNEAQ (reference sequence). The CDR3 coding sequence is TGTGCCAGCAGCTTAGGAGCGGGGGGCTACAATGAGCAGTTCTTC. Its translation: CASSLGAGGYNEQFF.

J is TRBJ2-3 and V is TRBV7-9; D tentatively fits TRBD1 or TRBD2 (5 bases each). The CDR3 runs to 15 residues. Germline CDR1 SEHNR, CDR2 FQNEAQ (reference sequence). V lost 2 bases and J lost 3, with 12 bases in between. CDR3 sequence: CASSLSGPITDTQYF. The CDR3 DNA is TGTGCCAGCAGCTTATCGGGACCGATAACAGATACGCAGTATTTT. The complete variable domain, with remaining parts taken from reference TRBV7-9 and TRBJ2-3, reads DTGVSQNPRHKITKRGQNVTFRCDPISEHNRLYWYRQTLGQGPEFLTYFQNEAQLEKSRLLSDRFSAERPKGSFSTLEIQRTEQGDSAMYLCASSLSGPITDTQYFGPGTRLTVL.

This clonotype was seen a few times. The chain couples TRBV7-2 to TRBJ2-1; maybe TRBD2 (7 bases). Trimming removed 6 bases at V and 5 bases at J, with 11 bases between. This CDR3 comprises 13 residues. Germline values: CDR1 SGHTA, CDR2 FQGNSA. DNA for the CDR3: TGTGCCAGCAGGGGAGGGGGGAACAATGAGCAGTTCTTC. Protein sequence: CASRGGGNNEQFF.